The clone carrying this T cell receptor (beta chain) has a handful of counts. Germline V gene data show CDR1 as MDHEN and CDR2 as SYDVKM. The length of the CDR3 is 16 residues. V was trimmed by 3 bases and J by 5 bases, leaving 20 bases between them. The sample is drawn from a study of cytomegalovirus exposure and HLA in healthy donors. The PCR made use of 60 Vbeta and 13 Jbeta primers. Some clones are missing from TCRdb's copy, which holds only in-frame ones; the method was immunoSEQ multiplex PCR. Of 130,000 to 150,000 clones in the sample, around 9.6% were seen once. The sample taken for sequencing was PBMCs. This receptor was obtained from a male donor in good health and CMV-seronegative. The chain is built from TRBV28 and TRBJ2-7; tentative D call: TRBD2 (6 bases). The CDR3 sequence is CASSFSQAGSQNEQYF. CDR3 nucleotides: TGTGCCAGCAGTTTTAGTCAGGCGGGAAGCCAGAACGAGCAGTACTTC. The full variable domain, rest sourced from reference TRBV28 and TRBJ2-7, is DVKVTQSSRYLVKRTGEKVFLECVQDMDHENMFWYRQDPGLGLRLIYFSYDVKMKEKGDIPEGYSVSREKKERFSLILESASTNQTSMYLCASSFSQAGSQNEQYFGPGTRLTVT.